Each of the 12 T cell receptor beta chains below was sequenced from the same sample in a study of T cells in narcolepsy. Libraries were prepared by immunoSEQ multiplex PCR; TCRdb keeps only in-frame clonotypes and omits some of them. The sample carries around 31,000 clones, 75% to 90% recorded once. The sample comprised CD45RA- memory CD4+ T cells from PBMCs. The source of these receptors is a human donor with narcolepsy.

CDR3 sequence: CASSLEQGIGHEQYF. The CDR3 DNA is TGTGCCAGCAGCTTGGAACAGGGGATCGGCCACGAGCAGTACTTC. This chain connects TRBV5-6 to TRBJ2-7, with TRBD1 identical over 7 bases. The CDR3 loop spans 15 amino acids. CDR1 and CDR2 (germline): SGHDT, YYEEEE. Trimming at V came to 0 bases and at J to 5 bases, leaving 8 bases not matched to a gene.

DNA for the CDR3: TGTGCCAGCAGTAACAGGGTCGGCTCTGGAAACACCATATATTTT. Its protein product is CASSNRVGSGNTIYF. This chain links TRBV6-1 with TRBJ1-3, with a weak D call TRBD1 (6 bases). The CDR3 has 15 amino acids. V was trimmed by 5 bases and J by 0 bases, leaving 11 bases between them. Germline CDR1 reads MNHNS; CDR2 reads SASEGT.

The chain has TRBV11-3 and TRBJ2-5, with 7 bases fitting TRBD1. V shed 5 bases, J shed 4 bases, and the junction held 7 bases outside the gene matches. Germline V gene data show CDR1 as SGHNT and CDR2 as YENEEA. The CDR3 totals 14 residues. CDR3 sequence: CASSPGTVGETQYF. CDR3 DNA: TGTGCCAGCAGCCCGGGGACAGTGGGAGAGACCCAGTACTTC. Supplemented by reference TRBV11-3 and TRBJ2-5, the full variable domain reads EAGVVQSPRYKIIEKKQPVAFWCNPISGHNTLYWYLQNLGQGPELLIRYENEEAVDDSQLPKDRFSAERLKGVDSTLKIQPAELGDSAVYLCASSPGTVGETQYFGPGTRLLVL.

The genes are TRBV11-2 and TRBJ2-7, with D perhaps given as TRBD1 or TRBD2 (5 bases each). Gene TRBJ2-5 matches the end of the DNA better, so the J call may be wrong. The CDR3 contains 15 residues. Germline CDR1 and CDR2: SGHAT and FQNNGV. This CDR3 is CASSLGQYRGETQYF. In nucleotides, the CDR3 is TGTGCCAGCAGCTTGGGGCAGTACCGGGGAGAGACCCAGTACTTC.

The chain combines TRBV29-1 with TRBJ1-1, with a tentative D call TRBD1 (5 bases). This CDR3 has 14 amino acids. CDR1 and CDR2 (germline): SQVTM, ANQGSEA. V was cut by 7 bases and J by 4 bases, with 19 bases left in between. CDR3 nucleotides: TGCAGCGCCTTCTTTTCAGGGAGGGTCACTGAAGCTTTCTTT. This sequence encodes CSAFFSGRVTEAFF.

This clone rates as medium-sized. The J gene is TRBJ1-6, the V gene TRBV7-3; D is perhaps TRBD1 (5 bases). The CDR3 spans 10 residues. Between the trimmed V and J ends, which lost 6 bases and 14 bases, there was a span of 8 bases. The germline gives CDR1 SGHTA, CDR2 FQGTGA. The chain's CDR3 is CASRGRALHF. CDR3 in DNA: TGTGCCAGCAGGGGGCGGGCCCTCCACTTT.

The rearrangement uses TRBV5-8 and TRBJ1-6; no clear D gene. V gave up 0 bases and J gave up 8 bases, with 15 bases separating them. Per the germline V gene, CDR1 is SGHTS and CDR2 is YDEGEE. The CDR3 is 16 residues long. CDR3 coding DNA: TGTGCCAGCAGCTTGGGTGTACGGAACCCTTATTCACCCCTCCACTTT. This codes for CASSLGVRNPYSPLHF.

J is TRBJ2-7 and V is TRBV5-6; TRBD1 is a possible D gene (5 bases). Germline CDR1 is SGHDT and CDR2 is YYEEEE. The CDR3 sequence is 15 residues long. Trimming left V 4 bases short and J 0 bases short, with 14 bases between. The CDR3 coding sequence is TGTGCCAGCAGCAGCCCGACAGAGTCCTCCTACGAGCAGTACTTC. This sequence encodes CASSSPTESSYEQYF.

CDR3 amino acids: CASSGLPGEPEVGAFF. The DNA of the CDR3 is TGTGCCAGCAGTGGATTACCAGGGGAGCCTGAAGTGGGAGCTTTCTTT. The gene calls are TRBV2 and TRBJ1-1; a possible D gene is TRBD1 (6 bases). V gave up 4 bases and J gave up 10 bases, with 25 bases separating them. CDR1 SNHLY and CDR2 FYNNEI come from the germline V gene. This CDR3 region has 16 residues. The full variable domain, its missing parts supplied by reference TRBV2 and TRBJ1-1, is EPEVTQTPSHQVTQMGQEVILRCVPISNHLYFYWYRQILGQKVEFLVSFYNNEISEKSEIFDDQFSVERPDGSNFTLKIRSTKLEDSAMYFCASSGLPGEPEVGAFFGQGTRLTVV.

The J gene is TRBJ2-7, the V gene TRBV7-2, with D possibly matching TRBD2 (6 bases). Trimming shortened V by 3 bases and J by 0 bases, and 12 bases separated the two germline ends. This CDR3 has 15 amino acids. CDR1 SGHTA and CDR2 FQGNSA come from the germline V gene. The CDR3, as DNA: TGTGCCAGCAGCTTTCCCCTAGCGACCTCCTACGAGCAGTACTTC. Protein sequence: CASSFPLATSYEQYF.

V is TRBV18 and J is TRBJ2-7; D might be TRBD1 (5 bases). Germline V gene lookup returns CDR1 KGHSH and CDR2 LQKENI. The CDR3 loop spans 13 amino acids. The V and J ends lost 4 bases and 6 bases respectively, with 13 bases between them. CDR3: CASSQKQATEQYF. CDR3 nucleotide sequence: TGTGCCAGCTCACAGAAACAGGCTACCGAGCAGTACTTC.

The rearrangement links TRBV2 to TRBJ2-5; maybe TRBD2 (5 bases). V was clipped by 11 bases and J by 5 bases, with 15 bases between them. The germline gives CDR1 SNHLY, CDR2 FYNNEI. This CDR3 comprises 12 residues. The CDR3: CAGQLVRETQYF. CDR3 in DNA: TGTGCCGGCCAACTAGTGAGGGAGACCCAGTACTTC.